Included here is one TCR beta chain sequence, with context. Its antigen is unknown. Clones were sequenced by immunoSEQ multiplex PCR, and TCRdb holds only the in-frame ones, with some missing. The sample holds 70,000 or so clones; 80% to 95% are singletons and the top ten take 0.25% to 0.3%. This specimen comes from a study of OX40 agonist ivuxolimab in advanced cancers. As for the study in general: With a range of roughly 23 to 85, age averaged approximately 55 years, and around 83% were male. Findings and caveats of the study: The study found that CD8+ T cells averaged more expanded clones than CD4+. At doses 0.1 to 3.0 mg/kg, CD4+ and CD8+ clones expanded.

Peripheral blood came from all dose cohorts at three timepoints. The sequencing used CD4+ or CD8+ T cells sorted from blood, collected in a trial of the OX40 agonist ivuxolimab. This clonotype originated in an adult with an advanced solid tumor such as melanoma, head and neck, liver or kidney cancer.

CDR3 loop: CASRGTSGYNEQFF. The CDR3 DNA reads as TGTGCCAGCAGAGGGACTAGCGGATACAATGAGCAGTTCTTC. The rearrangement links TRBV11-2 to TRBJ2-1, with 11 bases that match TRBD2. The CDR3 has 14 residues. With V trimmed by 6 bases and J by 4 bases, 2 bases remained unmatched. The germline CDR1 and CDR2 sequences are SGHAT and FQNNGV. Using reference TRBV11-2 and TRBJ2-1 for the parts outside the CDR3, the full variable domain is EAGVAQSPRYKIIEKRQSVAFWCNPISGHATLYWYQQILGQGPKLLIQFQNNGVVDDSQLPKDRFSAERLKGVDSTLKIQPAKLEDSAVYLCASRGTSGYNEQFFGPGTRLTVL.